This T cell receptor beta chain was documented in a study of human T cells and chemical hapten exposure. The sample's time point: patch test 2, 6 weeks after DPC sensitization. Indicated treatment: therapeutic diphenylcyclopropenone sensitization with weekly scalp DPC. TCRdb re-called the RACE reads with MiXCR, one entry per CDR3 protein. There are 75,000 to 95,000 distinct CDR3 sequences in the sample; 11% occur only once, and under 2.5% lies in the top ten. The trim removed 2 bases at V and 6 bases at J, leaving 5 bases unmatched. The CDR3 is 14 amino acids. Germline lookup yields CDR1 MNHEY and CDR2 SVGEGT. This clonotype was picked up many times.

The source was whole blood, collected in connection with sensitization to the hapten diphenylcyclopropenone (DPC). The clonotype originates from a man aged 40-50 years with alopecia areata. Some clones in this sample may be carry-over from other donors' samples. The rearrangement joins TRBV6-2 or TRBV6-3 to TRBJ1-2; 8 nucleotides line up with TRBD1. The CDR3 is CASSYGQGRHGYTF. The DNA of the CDR3 is TGTGCCAGCAGTTACGGACAGGGAAGACATGGCTACACCTTC.